This T cell receptor (beta chain) was observed in a study of T cells in Graves' hyperthyroidism and ophthalmopathy. Clinical symptoms, serum thyroxine and TRAb, thyroid ultrasound and orbital computed tomography together formed the diagnostic basis. Blood sampling occurred at first hyperthyroidism diagnosis, ahead of any ophthalmopathy symptoms. Amplified TCR beta CDR3 regions came from RNA transcripts. RT-PCR in the first round (using the HTBI primer set) targeted the TCR CDR3. TCRdb itself ran the multiplex PCR reads through MiXCR, one entry per CDR3 protein. The sample comprises roughly 290,000 distinct CDR3 sequences, 10% to 15% of which are singletons, and approximately 8.6% rests with the top ten. Study-wide results and limits: From stable hyperthyroidism, ophthalmopathy was separated by a 13 V-J model. Researchers found most expanded thyroid clonotypes above 0.001 in blood as well.

The table lists this clonotype with a few counts. As yet, its antigen is unknown. The origin of this receptor is a woman between 25 and 40 years old with Graves' hyperthyroidism that later progressed to Graves' ophthalmopathy. The specimen sequenced was blood.

The CDR3 protein is CASDPGLVYEQYF. In DNA form, the CDR3 reads TGTGCCAGTGACCCGGGACTAGTCTACGAGCAGTACTTC. The genes are TRBV6-4 and TRBJ2-7, with TRBD2 matching 8 bases. The CDR3 spans 13 residues. Germline V gene sequence: CDR1 MRHNA, CDR2 SNTAGT. V was pared by 9 bases and J by 3 bases, with 7 bases of the junction left unmatched.